One sample yielded the 9 T cell receptor beta chains listed below, sequenced in a study of cytomegalovirus exposure and HLA in healthy donors. Use of 60 Vbeta and 13 Jbeta primers characterized the PCR. The protocol was immunoSEQ multiplex PCR, while the TCRdb copy is restricted to in-frame clones and leaves out a portion. This table holds some 100,000 clones, 75% found once. Material for sequencing was PBMCs. The receptors here all came from a woman between 18 and 30 years old in good health and CMV-seropositive.

The chain has TRBV27 and TRBJ2-1, with D hard to call. CDR1 MNHEY and CDR2 SMNVEV come from the germline V gene (reference sequence). The CDR3 covers 15 residues. Trimming took off 2 bases at V and 0 bases at J, with 8 bases between the two ends. CDR3 DNA: TGTGCCAGCAGTTTAGGGCAGGTCTCCTACAATGAGCAGTTCTTC. This gives the protein CASSLGQVSYNEQFF.

V and J are TRBV27 and TRBJ1-1; possible D gene TRBD1, 5 bases. Per germline, CDR1 MNHEY and CDR2 SMNVEV (reference sequence). This CDR3 has 15 amino acids. Deletions cut 5 bases from V and 3 bases from J, with 16 bases between. The CDR3 reads CASSPPGLSHTEAFF. The CDR3 DNA reads as TGTGCCAGCAGTCCACCGGGACTCTCCCACACTGAAGCTTTCTTT.

The V gene is TRBV6-5, the J gene TRBJ2-1; 8 nucleotides line up with TRBD1. Looked up from germline, CDR1 is MNHEY and CDR2 is SVGAGI. The CDR3 covers 14 residues. V was pared by 5 bases and J by 7 bases, with 7 bases of the junction left unmatched. The CDR3 is CASSADRGPNEQFF. The DNA for the CDR3 is TGTGCCAGCAGTGCCGACAGGGGACCGAATGAGCAGTTCTTC.

CDR3 sequence (DNA): TGTGCCAGCAGCCTCTTTCCGGGACTAGCGGAAGAGACCCAGTACTTC. It translates to CASSLFPGLAEETQYF. The chain recombines TRBV11-2 with TRBJ2-5; 11 bases line up with TRBD2. From germline, CDR1 is SGHAT and CDR2 FQNNGV. The CDR3 covers 16 residues. V was pared by 5 bases and J by 3 bases, with 8 bases of the junction left unmatched. The variable domain in full, with the rest retrieved from reference TRBV11-2 and TRBJ2-5, is EAGVAQSPRYKIIEKRQSVAFWCNPISGHATLYWYQQILGQGPKLLIQFQNNGVVDDSQLPKDRFSAERLKGVDSTLKIQPAKLEDSAVYLCASSLFPGLAEETQYFGPGTRLLVL.

CDR3 residues: CAISVSPGAGELFF. The DNA for the CDR3 is TGTGCCATCAGTGTTTCCCCAGGGGCCGGGGAGCTGTTTTTT. The chain is built from TRBV10-3 and TRBJ2-2, with a possible D match to TRBD1 (6 bases). The germline V gene encodes CDR1 ENHRY and CDR2 SYGVKD. V was pared by 4 bases and J by 6 bases, with 12 bases between. The length of the CDR3 is 14 residues.

The rearrangement links TRBV27 to TRBJ2-1; 7 bases are shared with TRBD2. V lost 0 bases to trimming and J lost 2 bases; unmatched junction nucleotides: 1. Germline V gene data show CDR1 as MNHEY and CDR2 as SMNVEV (reference sequence). This CDR3 region has 15 residues. CDR3: CASSLSAGAYNEQFF. DNA of the CDR3: TGTGCCAGCAGTTTATCTGCGGGAGCCTACAATGAGCAGTTCTTC.

The chain is built from TRBV5-6 and TRBJ2-1, with D possibly TRBD2 on 6 matching bases. The CDR3 contains 16 residues. The V gene's germline CDR1 is SGHDT and CDR2 YYEEEE. V lost 4 bases and J lost 7, with 21 bases in between. CDR3 amino acids: CASSLPAGLGWNEQFF. In DNA, the CDR3 is TGTGCCAGCAGCCTCCCCGCGGGGTTGGGGTGGAATGAGCAGTTCTTC.

This chain links TRBV28 with TRBJ2-3; unclear D gene. Per germline, CDR1 MDHEN and CDR2 SYDVKM. This CDR3 region has 15 residues. Trimming removed 3 bases from V and 1 base from J, with 11 bases in between. The CDR3 loop reads CASSFRSLGTDTQYF. CDR3 DNA sequence: TGTGCCAGCAGTTTTCGCTCTCTAGGCACAGATACGCAGTATTTT.

The chain carries TRBV6-5 and TRBJ2-3; D is perhaps TRBD1 (6 bases). The V end was cut by 4 bases, the J end by 11 bases, with 25 bases between. Germline V gene sequence: CDR1 MNHEY, CDR2 SVGAGI. The CDR3 spans 16 residues. The CDR3 DNA reads as TGTGCCAGCAGTTCCCGGGACAAGGGATCGGGGTGGGTGCAGTATTTT. It yields the protein CASSSRDKGSGWVQYF.